This is a list of T cell receptor beta chains from one sample in a study of CD8 T cells in Susac syndrome. TCRdb reprocessed the immunoSEQ multiplex PCR reads via MiXCR and lists one record per CDR3 protein. The table has about 240,000 distinct CDR3 sequences, 90% to 96% seen once. Sequences were obtained from CD4+ T cells from PBMCs. These receptor sequences come from a human donor with Susac syndrome. The CDR3 runs from the conserved cysteine through the conserved F or W. A D gene is named only where the DNA matches it firmly. Only some rows state a clone size, as once, few, many or a class for expanded clones.

v_gene: TRBV29-1; abundance: -; d_gene: -; j_gene: TRBJ1-2; CDR3aa: CSAEQGYGYTF; CDR3nt: TGCAGCGCCGAACAGGGATATGGCTACACCTTC
v_gene: TRBV9; abundance: -; d_gene: TRBD1; j_gene: TRBJ2-1; CDR3aa: CASSVSGTGSNEQFF; CDR3nt: TGTGCCAGCAGCGTGTCCGGGACAGGGAGCAATGAGCAGTTCTTC
v_gene: TRBV6-5; abundance: -; d_gene: -; j_gene: TRBJ2-7; CDR3aa: CASSYRGTHRSYEQYF; CDR3nt: TGTGCCAGCAGTTACCGTGGGACACACCGAAGTTACGAGCAGTACTTC
v_gene: TRBV18; abundance: -; d_gene: -; j_gene: TRBJ1-5; CDR3aa: CASSPNSNAPGNQPQHF; CDR3nt: TGTGCCAGCTCACCTAATTCGAACGCCCCAGGGAATCAGCCCCAGCATTTT
v_gene: TRBV20-1; abundance: -; d_gene: -; j_gene: TRBJ1-4; CDR3aa: CSARDRGEKLFF; CDR3nt: TGCAGTGCTAGAGACAGGGGTGAAAAACTGTTTTTT
v_gene: TRBV28; abundance: -; d_gene: -; j_gene: TRBJ2-1; CDR3aa: CASKSQGNEQFF; CDR3nt: TGTGCCAGCAAATCCCAAGGGAATGAGCAGTTCTTC
v_gene: TRBV20-1; abundance: -; d_gene: -; j_gene: TRBJ1-3; CDR3aa: CSARPGVGGNTIYF; CDR3nt: TGCAGTGCTAGACCCGGGGTAGGGGGAAACACCATATATTTT
v_gene: TRBV14; abundance: once; d_gene: -; j_gene: TRBJ2-5; CDR3aa: CASSQGVKETQYF; CDR3nt: TGTGCCAGCAGCCAAGGGGTTAAAGAGACCCAGTACTTC
v_gene: TRBV24-1; abundance: once; d_gene: -; j_gene: TRBJ2-6; CDR3aa: CATSDFGPPGANVLTF; CDR3nt: TGTGCCACCAGTGATTTCGGCCCCCCTGGGGCCAACGTCCTGACTTTC
v_gene: TRBV7-2; abundance: -; d_gene: -; j_gene: TRBJ1-5; CDR3aa: CASSPGPARNQPQHF; CDR3nt: TGTGCCAGCAGCCCGGGACCGGCCCGAAATCAGCCCCAGCATTTT
v_gene: TRBV24-1; abundance: -; d_gene: -; j_gene: TRBJ2-3; CDR3aa: CATSDSSGLVSTQYF; CDR3nt: TGTGCCACCAGTGATTCTTCTGGGTTGGTTTCTACGCAGTATTTT
v_gene: TRBV30; abundance: -; d_gene: -; j_gene: TRBJ2-7; CDR3aa: CAWSIRGGGIYEQYF; CDR3nt: TGTGCCTGGAGTATAAGAGGGGGCGGGATCTACGAGCAGTACTTC
v_gene: TRBV28; abundance: -; d_gene: -; j_gene: TRBJ2-7; CDR3aa: CASSFVGVSTYEQYF; CDR3nt: TGTGCCAGCAGTTTTGTCGGGGTCTCCACCTACGAGCAGTACTTC
v_gene: TRBV20-1; abundance: -; d_gene: TRBD2; j_gene: TRBJ2-1; CDR3aa: CSAREGGPNEQFF; CDR3nt: TGCAGTGCTAGAGAGGGAGGGCCGAATGAGCAGTTCTTC
v_gene: TRBV3-1; abundance: few; d_gene: -; j_gene: TRBJ2-1; CDR3aa: CASSQGSSSYNEQFF; CDR3nt: TGTGCCAGCAGCCAAGGATCGAGCTCCTACAATGAGCAGTTCTTC
v_gene: TRBV29-1; abundance: -; d_gene: TRBD1; j_gene: TRBJ2-7; CDR3aa: CSVYTTGGLSYEQYF; CDR3nt: TGCAGCGTATACACTACAGGGGGCCTCTCCTACGAGCAGTACTTC
v_gene: TRBV20-1; abundance: -; d_gene: -; j_gene: TRBJ1-2; CDR3aa: CSASGTFPDGFF; CDR3nt: TGCAGTGCTAGTGGAACATTTCCGGACGGCTTCTTC
v_gene: TRBV29-1; abundance: -; d_gene: TRBD2; j_gene: TRBJ2-1; CDR3aa: CSVEASGTSGRSEQFF; CDR3nt: TGCAGCGTTGAAGCCTCCGGGACTAGCGGGAGGAGTGAGCAGTTCTTC
v_gene: TRBV25-1; abundance: -; d_gene: -; j_gene: TRBJ2-7; CDR3aa: CASSELVGGSDEQYF; CDR3nt: TGTGCCAGCAGTGAATTGGTAGGGGGGAGCGACGAGCAGTACTTC
v_gene: TRBV27; abundance: -; d_gene: -; j_gene: TRBJ1-1; CDR3aa: CASSLFGRYTEAFF; CDR3nt: TGTGCCAGCAGTTTATTCGGCAGGTACACTGAAGCTTTCTTT
v_gene: TRBV12-3/TRBV12-4; abundance: once; d_gene: TRBD1; j_gene: TRBJ1-2; CDR3aa: CASSLSPGTGNYGYTF; CDR3nt: TGTGCCAGCAGTCTCAGTCCCGGGACAGGGAACTATGGCTACACCTTC
v_gene: TRBV6-5; abundance: -; d_gene: TRBD1; j_gene: TRBJ1-4; CDR3aa: CASRGTGGMGKLFF; CDR3nt: TGTGCCAGCAGGGGGACAGGGGGCATGGGAAAACTGTTTTTT
v_gene: TRBV7-9; abundance: -; d_gene: TRBD1; j_gene: TRBJ2-7; CDR3aa: CASSPWTGDYEQYF; CDR3nt: TGTGCCAGCAGCCCCTGGACAGGGGACTACGAGCAGTACTTC
v_gene: TRBV9; abundance: once; d_gene: -; j_gene: TRBJ2-5; CDR3aa: CASSVASVETQYF; CDR3nt: TGTGCCAGCAGCGTTGCATCGGTGGAGACCCAGTACTTC
v_gene: TRBV20-1; abundance: -; d_gene: TRBD1; j_gene: TRBJ1-5; CDR3aa: CSGTGGNQPQHF; CDR3nt: TGCAGCGGGACAGGGGGAAATCAGCCCCAGCATTTT
v_gene: TRBV19; abundance: once; d_gene: -; j_gene: TRBJ1-1; CDR3aa: CASSQTGLVEAFF; CDR3nt: TGTGCCAGTAGCCAAACAGGGTTGGTGGAAGCTTTCTTT
v_gene: TRBV29-1; abundance: -; d_gene: -; j_gene: TRBJ2-1; CDR3aa: CSVVWRGLIAFLYNEQFF; CDR3nt: TGCAGCGTTGTGTGGAGGGGCCTTATAGCATTCCTCTACAATGAGCAGTTCTTC
v_gene: TRBV30; abundance: -; d_gene: -; j_gene: TRBJ2-1; CDR3aa: CAWSKLVTTYNEQFF; CDR3nt: TGTGCCTGGAGTAAACTAGTGACGACCTACAATGAGCAGTTCTTC
v_gene: TRBV29-1; abundance: -; d_gene: -; j_gene: TRBJ2-7; CDR3aa: CSVGNTVYEQYF; CDR3nt: TGCAGCGTTGGGAATACCGTTTACGAGCAGTACTTC
v_gene: TRBV28; abundance: few; d_gene: -; j_gene: TRBJ1-2; CDR3aa: CASSFRYGYTF; CDR3nt: TGTGCCAGCAGTTTTCGCTATGGCTACACCTTC
v_gene: TRBV30; abundance: -; d_gene: -; j_gene: TRBJ2-3; CDR3aa: CAWSSDSTDTQYF; CDR3nt: TGTGCCTGGAGTTCTGACAGCACAGATACGCAGTATTTT
v_gene: TRBV12-3/TRBV12-4; abundance: -; d_gene: TRBD2; j_gene: TRBJ2-7; CDR3aa: CASRLAGGTYEQYF; CDR3nt: TGTGCCAGCAGACTAGCGGGAGGCACCTACGAGCAGTACTTC
v_gene: TRBV7-9; abundance: once; d_gene: -; j_gene: TRBJ1-2; CDR3aa: CASSLYQGSYGYTF; CDR3nt: TGTGCCAGCAGCTTATATCAGGGGAGCTATGGCTACACCTTC
v_gene: TRBV20-1; abundance: -; d_gene: TRBD2; j_gene: TRBJ2-7; CDR3aa: CSARLLAGGKEQYF; CDR3nt: TGCAGTGCTAGGTTACTAGCGGGAGGGAAGGAGCAGTACTTC
v_gene: TRBV29-1; abundance: -; d_gene: -; j_gene: TRBJ2-5; CDR3aa: CSVGDQYF; CDR3nt: TGCAGCGTTGGGGATCAGTACTTC
v_gene: TRBV7-8; abundance: -; d_gene: -; j_gene: TRBJ2-5; CDR3aa: CASSPLRSQYF; CDR3nt: TGTGCCAGCAGCCCCTTGCGGTCCCAGTACTTC
v_gene: TRBV12-3/TRBV12-4; abundance: once; d_gene: -; j_gene: TRBJ2-2; CDR3aa: CASSRLEGAGELFF; CDR3nt: TGTGCCAGCAGTCGACTAGAAGGGGCCGGGGAGCTGTTTTTT
v_gene: TRBV2; abundance: -; d_gene: -; j_gene: TRBJ2-5; CDR3aa: CASSELGETQYF; CDR3nt: TGTGCCAGCAGTGAATTGGGGGAGACCCAGTACTTC
v_gene: TRBV5-1; abundance: -; d_gene: -; j_gene: TRBJ2-7; CDR3aa: CASSLDGSNPYEQYF; CDR3nt: TGCGCCAGCAGCTTGGACGGATCCAACCCCTACGAGCAGTACTTC
v_gene: TRBV5-1; abundance: -; d_gene: -; j_gene: TRBJ2-3; CDR3aa: CASSLVTGGGTDTQYF; CDR3nt: TGCGCCAGCAGCTTGGTGACAGGCGGTGGAACAGATACGCAGTATTTT
v_gene: TRBV15; abundance: -; d_gene: -; j_gene: TRBJ1-5; CDR3aa: CATSRDPDQPQHF; CDR3nt: TGTGCCACCAGCAGAGACCCGGACCAGCCCCAGCATTTT
v_gene: TRBV29-1; abundance: -; d_gene: TRBD1; j_gene: TRBJ1-1; CDR3aa: CSGRQGRRAFF; CDR3nt: TGCAGCGGGAGACAGGGGAGGAGAGCTTTCTTT
v_gene: TRBV2; abundance: -; d_gene: -; j_gene: TRBJ2-5; CDR3aa: CATTGLLQETQYF; CDR3nt: TGTGCCACCACCGGACTGTTGCAAGAGACCCAGTACTTC
v_gene: TRBV7-9; abundance: -; d_gene: TRBD1; j_gene: TRBJ2-7; CDR3aa: CASSLTGTVISYEQYF; CDR3nt: TGTGCCAGCAGCCTTACCGGGACAGTTATTTCCTACGAGCAGTACTTC
v_gene: TRBV12-3/TRBV12-4; abundance: -; d_gene: TRBD1; j_gene: TRBJ1-2; CDR3aa: CASRPLVDRGFDYGYTF; CDR3nt: TGTGCCAGCAGACCGCTCGTGGACAGGGGATTTGACTATGGCTACACCTTC
v_gene: TRBV30; abundance: -; d_gene: -; j_gene: TRBJ1-2; CDR3aa: CAGPRQKNYGYTF; CDR3nt: TGTGCCGGACCACGACAGAAAAACTATGGCTACACCTTC
v_gene: TRBV9; abundance: -; d_gene: -; j_gene: TRBJ1-5; CDR3aa: CASSEEGVLNQPQHF; CDR3nt: TGTGCCAGCAGCGAGGAGGGGGTCCTCAATCAGCCCCAGCATTTT
v_gene: TRBV20-1; abundance: -; d_gene: -; j_gene: TRBJ1-2; CDR3aa: CSVPKGQGRNYGYTF; CDR3nt: TGCAGTGTCCCAAAAGGGCAGGGGAGAAACTATGGCTACACCTTC
v_gene: TRBV6-6; abundance: -; d_gene: -; j_gene: TRBJ1-5; CDR3aa: CASGHSNQPQHF; CDR3nt: TGTGCCAGCGGTCACAGCAATCAGCCCCAGCATTTT
v_gene: TRBV3-1; abundance: -; d_gene: -; j_gene: TRBJ2-1; CDR3aa: CASSQDTRRHWQFF; CDR3nt: TGTGCCAGCAGCCAAGATACTAGACGACACTGGCAGTTCTTC